This note documents a single T cell receptor beta chain sequence. Its antigen is unidentified. A second PCR, run for roughly 7 to 12 cycles, used a sample-barcoded 5' primer plus a J-beta primer mix. Researchers report that each sample yielded at least 2.5 million CDR3-containing paired-end reads. Via MiXCR, TCRdb re-called the 5' RACE reads, giving one row per CDR3 protein. There are 660,000 or so distinct CDR3 sequences in the sample; approximately 59% occur only once, and around 37% lies in the top ten. This entry belongs to a study of blood T cells in healthy people across ages. Study-wide findings and caveats: More naive CD4+ cells and higher diversity were found in long-lived than in aged donors. Per million T cells, TCR beta diversity dropped about linearly as age rose.

The length of the CDR3 is 14 residues. Trimming shortened V by 2 bases and J by 1 base, and 8 bases separated the two germline ends. CDR1 and CDR2 (germline): SQVTM, ANQGSEA. The authors isolated at least 6.5 million PBMCs per sample. Sequencing was carried out using blood. The clonotype comes from a man aged 60 to 75 in good health. V and J are TRBV29-1 and TRBJ2-2, with D unclear. The CDR3 sequence: CSVERARNTGELFF. The CDR3 region has the DNA TGCAGCGTTGAACGGGCGCGGAACACCGGGGAGCTGTTTTTT.